This T cell receptor (beta chain) is drawn from a study of blood T cell repertoires in COVID-19. Turning to the study itself: Some COVID-19 samples were acute and others convalescent; all came from the United States, Italy and Spain.

How the authors handled the data: Using reference gene primer amplification, nucleated cell counts were estimated. TCRdb's copy holds only in-frame clones and misses some; the assay was immunoSEQ multiplex PCR. V, J and clone size were drawn from that table, and D and trimming were deduced from the DNA. Here the sample spans about 160,000 clones, around 92% being singletons. The V gene end was trimmed by 0 bases and the J gene end by 6 bases; junction bases not matched to a gene: 11. CDR1 and CDR2 from the germline V gene are SNHLY and FYNNEI. CDR3 length equals 17 residues. Sequencing used peripheral blood. The clonotype was recovered from a man aged 60-69 years with acute or convalescent COVID-19. The rearrangement uses TRBV2 and TRBJ2-1; TRBD1 agrees at 7 bases. This CDR3 is CASSEAWPGQNTNEQFF. DNA for the CDR3: TGTGCCAGCAGTGAAGCTTGGCCGGGACAGAATACCAATGAGCAGTTCTTC.